The 6 T cell receptor beta chains given below trace back to one sample, sequenced in a study of OX40 agonist ivuxolimab in advanced cancers. Generated by immunoSEQ multiplex PCR, the TCRdb table keeps only in-frame clones and is missing some. Of 50,000 to 55,000 clones in the sample, roughly 88% are singletons; the top ten hold 1.5%. Sequences were derived from CD4+ or CD8+ T cells sorted from blood, sampled in a trial of the OX40 agonist ivuxolimab. The receptors were gathered from an adult with an advanced solid tumor such as melanoma, head and neck, liver or kidney cancer.

V usage is TRBV18 and J usage is TRBJ1-5; possibly TRBD1 for D (6 bases). The CDR3 sequence is 15 residues long. The V gene's germline CDR1 is KGHSH and CDR2 LQKENI. V shed 3 bases and J shed 5 bases, with 14 bases lying between them. The CDR3 loop reads CASSPRAGEDQPQHF. The CDR3 nucleotides read TGTGCCAGCTCACCGCGGGCAGGGGAAGATCAGCCCCAGCATTTT.

This clone was counted only a few times. This chain connects TRBV7-8 to TRBJ1-4, with no clear D. With 5 bases removed from V and 0 bases from J, the gap between germline ends came to 13 bases. CDR3 length: 16 amino acids. Germline CDR1 reads SGHVS; CDR2 reads FQNEAQ. The chain's CDR3 is CASSVGPGTTNEKLFF. CDR3 nucleotides: TGTGCCAGCAGCGTAGGGCCCGGAACAACTAATGAAAAACTGTTTTTT.

V gene TRBV25-1 combines with J gene TRBJ2-3; D is unclear. Trimming left V 5 bases short and J 2 bases short, with 14 bases between. There are 15 residues in the CDR3. Germline assignment: CDR1 MGHDK and CDR2 SYGVNS. The CDR3 reads CASSTQTAHTDTQYF. CDR3 bases: TGTGCCAGCAGTACCCAAACGGCCCACACAGATACGCAGTATTTT.

This chain links TRBV10-3 with TRBJ2-7; possibly TRBD2 for D (6 bases). The germline V gene has CDR1 ENHRY and CDR2 SYGVKD. V was clipped by 4 bases and J by 8 bases, with 24 bases between them. The length of the CDR3 is 16 residues. Here the CDR3 reads CAISVEAGGMAGQQYF. CDR3 sequence (DNA): TGTGCCATCAGTGTAGAGGCTGGCGGGATGGCGGGCCAGCAGTACTTC.

This chain joins TRBV28 and TRBJ2-2; tentatively, D is TRBD1 or TRBD2 (5 bases each). There are 16 residues in the CDR3. V was cut by 4 bases and J by 0 bases, with 12 bases left in between. Germline CDR1 and CDR2: MDHEN and SYDVKM. Written as DNA, the CDR3 is TGTGCCAGCAGTTCTCCCGGGACCGCGAACACCGGGGAGCTGTTTTTT. Its translation: CASSSPGTANTGELFF.

V usage is TRBV18 and J usage is TRBJ1-5; D remains unclear. Trimming pared 3 bases from V and 3 bases from J, leaving 9 bases between. Per the germline V gene, CDR1 is KGHSH and CDR2 is LQKENI. The CDR3 is 14 amino acids. The CDR3 region is CASSPGGPNQPQHF. The CDR3 coding sequence is TGTGCCAGCTCACCGGGAGGGCCCAATCAGCCCCAGCATTTT.